The 27 T cell receptor beta chains listed next were all sequenced from one sample in a study of CD8+CD57+ T cells in acquired aplastic anemia. TCR beta VDJ and CDR3 were profiled, and genomic DNA was the template. TCRdb re-derived calls from the reads in MiXCR, one entry per CDR3 protein. The table shows about 160,000 distinct CDR3 sequences, with 70% to 75% occurring only once. Sequencing involved patients with CD8+CD57+ cell expansion previously shown by flow cytometry. The sequenced sample was sorted CD4+, CD8+, or CD8+CD57+ T cells (not recorded which) from PBMCs. All receptors come from a human donor with aplastic anemia.

The chain combines TRBV19 with TRBJ2-1, with 7 positions matching TRBD1. V gave up 10 bases and J gave up 2 bases; unmatched junction bases: 11. From germline, CDR1 is LNHDA and CDR2 SQIVND (reference sequence). This CDR3 has 15 residues. Here the CDR3 DNA reads TGTGCCACCAGGCTGGACAGGTCGACCTACAATGAGCAGTTCTTC. It encodes CATRLDRSTYNEQFF.

The genes are TRBV7-6 and TRBJ2-5; D uncertain. This CDR3 region has 13 residues. Per the germline V gene, CDR1 is SGHVS and CDR2 is FNYEAQ. The V gene lost 7 bases and the J gene lost 3 bases, with 12 bases spanning the gap. The CDR3 region has the DNA TGTGCCAGCAACCCCGGAACGAAAGAGACCCAGTACTTC. This encodes CASNPGTKETQYF.

This chain links TRBV10-1 with TRBJ1-2; D perhaps matches TRBD1 (5 bases). V shed 6 bases and J shed 3 bases, with 23 bases lying between them. The CDR3 totals 17 residues. The germline V gene has CDR1 WNHNN and CDR2 SYGVQD (reference sequence). Here the CDR3 reads CASSVPGREVSDYGYTF. The CDR3 nucleotides are TGCGCCAGCAGCGTCCCGGGACGCGAAGTAAGCGACTATGGCTACACCTTC.

This clonotype has a handful of counts. This chain uses TRBV6-4 with TRBJ2-2; 13 bases match TRBD2. Trimming took 6 bases from V and 6 from J; bases not matched to a gene: 13. Germline CDR1 is MRHNA and CDR2 is SNTAGT. The CDR3 totals 18 residues. The CDR3 bases are TGTGCCAGCAGCCCCGGGACTAGCGGGGCAGGGGAAGCCGGGGAGCTGTTTTTT. It encodes CASSPGTSGAGEAGELFF.

V gene TRBV24-1 combines with J gene TRBJ2-5; 7 bases align to TRBD1. The germline CDR1 and CDR2 sequences are KGHDR and SFDVKD. The J segment lost 0 bases and the V segment lost 2 bases, leaving 2 bases of the junction unmatched. CDR3 length: 15 amino acids. CDR3 residues: CATSDWDSNQETQYF. CDR3 nucleotide sequence: TGTGCCACCAGTGATTGGGACAGCAACCAAGAGACCCAGTACTTC.

CDR3 residues: CASSARETDTQYF. The DNA of the CDR3 is TGTGCCAGCAGTGCCAGGGAAACAGATACGCAGTATTTT. The chain carries TRBV2 and TRBJ2-3, with D perhaps TRBD1 (5 bases). Germline V gene sequence: CDR1 SNHLY, CDR2 FYNNEI. This CDR3 has 13 residues. Trimming pared 4 bases from V and 3 bases from J, leaving 8 bases between.

The chain carries TRBV20-1 and TRBJ1-1; TRBD1 might be the D (6 bases). The CDR3 runs 15 residues. V dropped 0 bases and J dropped 1 base, with 12 bases sitting between them. Germline assignment: CDR1 DFQATT and CDR2 SNEGSKA (reference sequence). The DNA of the CDR3 is TGCAGTGCTAGAGATCGGGGGCAAAGGAACACTGAAGCTTTCTTT. Its translation is CSARDRGQRNTEAFF.

This rearrangement joins TRBV10-3 to TRBJ1-1; TRBD1 matches at 7 bases. Per germline, CDR1 ENHRY and CDR2 SYGVKD. This CDR3 is built from 14 residues. V shed 6 bases and J 1 base; nucleotides not matched to a gene: 5. The CDR3 DNA reads TGTGCCATCAGCCTCAGGGGGGGGAACACTGAAGCTTTCTTT. Translating gives CAISLRGGNTEAFF.

This chain uses TRBV7-3 with TRBJ2-7; TRBD2 might be the D (5 bases). The CDR3 sequence is 15 residues long. Germline values: CDR1 SGHTA, CDR2 FQGTGA. Trimming cost V 2 bases and J 0 bases, with 11 bases left between them. The CDR3 region is CASSLEGTLSYEQYF. The CDR3 DNA is TGTGCCAGCAGCTTAGAGGGAACGCTCTCCTACGAGCAGTACTTC. Complete variable domain (other parts from reference TRBV7-3 and TRBJ2-7): GAGVSQTPSNKVTEKGKYVELRCDPISGHTALYWYRQSLGQGPEFLIYFQGTGAADDSGLPNDRFFAVRPEGSVSTLKIQRTERGDSAVYLCASSLEGTLSYEQYFGPGTRLTVT.

This chain uses TRBV6-1 with TRBJ2-6; D unresolved. Germline-derived CDR1 and CDR2 are MNHNS and SASEGT. V gave up 3 bases and J gave up 3 bases, with 0 bases separating them. The CDR3 contains 12 residues. In nucleotides, the CDR3 is TGTGCCAGCAGTGATGGGGCCAACGTCCTGACTTTC. Encoded protein: CASSDGANVLTF.

The chain links TRBV28 to TRBJ1-5, with D unclear. The CDR3 covers 12 residues. Germline values: CDR1 MDHEN, CDR2 SYDVKM. Trimming removed 6 bases from V and 1 base from J, with 4 bases in between. CDR3 DNA sequence: TGTGCCAGCAGAATAAGCAATCAGCCCCAGCATTTT. Protein product: CASRISNQPQHF.

This clonotype was detected many times. The CDR3 coding sequence is TGCGCCAGCAGCTCCAGTTTTTCGGACACAGATACGCAGTATTTT. Protein sequence: CASSSSFSDTDTQYF. J is TRBJ2-3 and V is TRBV5-1; no clear D gene. Trimming took off 3 bases at V and 2 bases at J, with 13 bases between the two ends. The CDR3 is 15 amino acids. Germline loops: CDR1 SGHRS, CDR2 YFSETQ.

The chain joins TRBV5-6 to TRBJ2-1; 8 nucleotides agree with TRBD1. This CDR3 is 16 amino acids long. Germline CDR1 is SGHDT and CDR2 is YYEEEE. J was trimmed by 10 bases and V by 5 bases; bases with no gene match: 17. In DNA form, the CDR3 reads TGTGCCAGCAGTCAAACCTCGGACAGGGAAGCCGGGGAGCAGTTCTTC. Protein sequence: CASSQTSDREAGEQFF.

The table lists this clonotype with a few counts. This sequence joins TRBV20-1 and TRBJ2-3; TRBD2 might be the D (5 bases). This CDR3 region has 15 residues. Germline assignment: CDR1 DFQATT and CDR2 SNEGSKA (reference sequence). V was pared by 0 bases and J by 7 bases, with 17 bases between. The CDR3: CSAREPKERGNTQYF. The CDR3 nucleotides read TGCAGTGCTAGAGAACCAAAGGAGAGAGGGAATACGCAGTATTTT.

Regarding this clonotype: An end of the junction differs from the germline gene, which may be a read error. V gene TRBV11-2 combines with J gene TRBJ2-1, with 7 bases that match TRBD1. In germline, CDR1 is SGHAT, CDR2 FQNNGV. The CDR3 is 13 residues long. In DNA form, the CDR3 reads TGTGCCAGCAGCCTAGACAGGGTTCGAGGGCAGTTCTTC. It encodes CASSLDRVRGQFF.

This clonotype was seen a handful of times. This chain uses TRBV20-1 with TRBJ1-6; no reliable D call. V was clipped by 0 bases and J by 7 bases, with 7 bases between them. CDR1 is DFQATT and CDR2 is SNEGSKA in the germline V gene (reference sequence). CDR3 length: 13 amino acids. In nucleotides, the CDR3 is TGCAGTGCTAGAGACCCGGAGAATTCACCCCTCCACTTT. This gives the protein CSARDPENSPLHF.

The CDR3, as DNA: TGTGCCACCAGTGATTCGAGACAGGGGGACACTGAAGCTTTCTTT. This codes for CATSDSRQGDTEAFF. The chain uses TRBV24-1 and TRBJ1-1; the match to TRBD1 covers 9 bases. Germline loops: CDR1 KGHDR, CDR2 SFDVKD. The CDR3 loop spans 15 amino acids. The junction had 3 bases not matched to a gene; V was cut back by 2 bases and J by 3 bases.

J is TRBJ1-2 and V is TRBV2; D might be TRBD1 (5 bases). Germline V CDR1 and CDR2: SNHLY, FYNNEI. The CDR3 contains 13 residues. Trimming removed 7 bases at V and 8 bases at J, with 17 bases between. The CDR3 DNA reads as TGTGCCAGCAACCCAAGTGGGGGAAGGGGCTACACCTTC. It yields the protein CASNPSGGRGYTF.

The chain is built from TRBV9 and TRBJ2-2; D not resolved. CDR1 SGDLS and CDR2 YYNGEE come from the germline V gene. V was pared by 7 bases and J by 8 bases, with 21 bases between. This CDR3 contains 15 residues. For the CDR3, the DNA is TGTGCCAGCCTCAACTCGGCAATATCACGAGGGGAGCTGTTTTTT. Its translation: CASLNSAISRGELFF.

This clonotype was detected a few times. V usage is TRBV24-1 and J usage is TRBJ2-5; 7 nucleotides align to TRBD2. The trim removed 0 bases at V and 4 bases at J, leaving 4 bases unmatched. The CDR3 extends over 15 amino acids. Germline V CDR1 and CDR2: KGHDR, SFDVKD. The chain's CDR3 is CATSDLWRGGETQYF. The CDR3 nucleotides read TGTGCCACCAGTGATTTGTGGCGCGGGGGAGAGACCCAGTACTTC.

V and J are TRBV15 and TRBJ2-3; TRBD1 matches at 7 bases. V was pared by 2 bases and J by 3 bases, with 8 bases of the junction left unmatched. CDR1 LNHNV and CDR2 YYDKDF come from the germline V gene (reference sequence). The CDR3 totals 16 residues. The CDR3 nucleotides read TGTGCCACCAGCAGAAGTCCGGGACAGATTACAGATACGCAGTATTTT. Residues: CATSRSPGQITDTQYF.

CDR3 residues: CASSFRGTITIGELFF. The CDR3 DNA is TGTGCCAGCAGCTTCCGGGGGACTATAACAATCGGGGAGCTGTTTTTT. This chain connects TRBV7-2 to TRBJ2-2; 7 nucleotides agree with TRBD2. The CDR3 runs 16 residues. The V gene's germline CDR1 is SGHTA and CDR2 FQGNSA. The J segment lost 7 bases and the V segment lost 3 bases, leaving 11 bases of the junction unmatched. Full variable domain (rest looked up from reference TRBV7-2 and TRBJ2-2): GAGVSQSPSNKVTEKGKDVELRCDPISGHTALYWYRQSLGQGLEFLIYFQGNSAPDKSGLPSDRFSAERTGGSVSTLTIQRTQQEDSAVYLCASSFRGTITIGELFFGEGSRLTVL.

This clonotype was seen a single time. The chain uses TRBV19 and TRBJ2-2; D is unresolved. The CDR3 has 11 residues. Per the germline V gene, CDR1 is LNHDA and CDR2 is SQIVND (reference sequence). V was shortened by 6 bases and J by 6 bases, with 5 bases between the two germline ends. CDR3 coding DNA: TGTGCCAGTAGCGGTCCCGGGGAGCTGTTTTTT. Translation gives CASSGPGELFF. The complete variable domain, with remaining parts taken from reference TRBV19 and TRBJ2-2, reads DGGITQSPKYLFRKEGQNVTLSCEQNLNHDAMYWYRQDPGQGLRLIYYSQIVNDFQKGDIAEGYSVSREKKESFPLTVTSAQKNPTAFYLCASSGPGELFFGEGSRLTVL.

The chain carries TRBV24-1 and TRBJ2-3, with TRBD1 as a possible D gene (5 bases). The germline V gene encodes CDR1 KGHDR and CDR2 SFDVKD. CDR3 length: 16 residues. Trimming took 4 bases from V and 2 from J, leaving 15 bases between them. The DNA of the CDR3 is TGTGCCACCAGTGACGCCAAGGGGCAGATCACAGATACGCAGTATTTT. It is translated as CATSDAKGQITDTQYF.

A word on this clonotype: Germline is not matched at one junction end, which may reflect a read error. Written as DNA, the CDR3 is TGTGCCAGCAGTTTCCCGGGAGGCTACAATGAGCAGTTCTTC. Translation gives CASSFPGGYNEQFF. The rearrangement links TRBV10-3 to TRBJ2-1; TRBD2 agrees at 7 bases. Germline V gene lookup returns CDR1 ENHRY and CDR2 SYGVKD. The CDR3 contains 14 residues.

This clonotype was seen a few times. V gene TRBV7-9 combines with J gene TRBJ1-1; weak D call: TRBD1 (6 bases). Trimming cost V 1 base and J 5 bases, with 11 bases left between them. CDR3 length equals 14 residues. The germline CDR1 and CDR2 sequences are SEHNR and FQNEAQ (reference sequence). This CDR3 is CASSLGGARTEAFF. In DNA, the CDR3 is TGTGCCAGCAGCTTAGGGGGGGCGAGAACTGAAGCTTTCTTT.

The rearrangement uses TRBV20-1 and TRBJ2-7; D is undetermined. Germline assignment: CDR1 DFQATT and CDR2 SNEGSKA (reference sequence). There are 12 residues in the CDR3. The ends were cut back, 0 bases at V and 2 bases at J, with 5 bases in the middle. CDR3 sequence reads: CSAREDTYEQYF. The CDR3 DNA sequence: TGCAGTGCTAGAGAGGATACCTACGAGCAGTACTTC.